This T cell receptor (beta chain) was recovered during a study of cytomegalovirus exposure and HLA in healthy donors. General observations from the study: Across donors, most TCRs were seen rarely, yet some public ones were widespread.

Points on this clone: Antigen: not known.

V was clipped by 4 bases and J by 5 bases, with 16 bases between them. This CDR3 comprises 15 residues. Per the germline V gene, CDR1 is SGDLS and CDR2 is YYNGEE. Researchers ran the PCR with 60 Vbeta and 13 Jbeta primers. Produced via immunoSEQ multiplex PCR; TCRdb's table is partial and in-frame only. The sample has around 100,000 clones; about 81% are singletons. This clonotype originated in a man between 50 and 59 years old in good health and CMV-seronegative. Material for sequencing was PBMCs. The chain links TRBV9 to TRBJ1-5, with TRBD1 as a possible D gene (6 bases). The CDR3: CASSPRGGIHQPQHF. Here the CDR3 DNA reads TGTGCCAGCAGCCCCAGAGGGGGTATTCATCAGCCCCAGCATTTT.